Below, 20 T cell receptor beta chains from the same sample are listed, as sequenced in a study of blood T cell repertoires in COVID-19. Clones were read by immunoSEQ multiplex PCR, and TCRdb kept only the in-frame ones, dropping some. The table has about 250,000 clones, under 95% seen once. Sequencing was done on a sample of PBMCs or T cells enriched from blood (not recorded which). The receptors were sampled from a young woman who had recovered from COVID-19.

The V gene is TRBV12-3 or TRBV12-4, the J gene TRBJ1-4; 9 bases are shared with TRBD1. This CDR3 has 12 residues. V lost 6 bases and J lost 16; bases outside the gene matches: 9. This CDR3 is CASSPLGTGKFF. In DNA, the CDR3 is TGTGCCAGCAGCCCACTCGGGACAGGGAAGTTTTTT.

This rearrangement joins TRBV18 to TRBJ1-6; 9 bases map to TRBD1. The CDR3 is 15 amino acids. Per germline, CDR1 KGHSH and CDR2 LQKENI. V shed 3 bases, J shed 7 bases, and the junction held 4 bases outside the gene matches. CDR3 loop: CASSPGQGPNSPLHF. The DNA of the CDR3 is TGTGCCAGCTCACCCGGACAGGGGCCCAATTCACCCCTCCACTTT.

The V call is TRBV2, the J call TRBJ2-5; 14 nucleotides align to TRBD2. Germline CDR1 is SNHLY and CDR2 is FYNNEI. V dropped 3 bases and J dropped 7; count of bases not matched to a gene: 7. The CDR3 contains 16 residues. CDR3 protein: CASSDGTSGSWGTQYF. The CDR3, as DNA: TGTGCCAGCAGTGATGGGACTAGCGGGAGTTGGGGGACCCAGTACTTC. The full variable domain, its missing parts supplied by reference TRBV2 and TRBJ2-5, is EPEVTQTPSHQVTQMGQEVILRCVPISNHLYFYWYRQILGQKVEFLVSFYNNEISEKSEIFDDQFSVERPDGSNFTLKIRSTKLEDSAMYFCASSDGTSGSWGTQYFGPGTRLLVL.

Regarding this clone: The same CDR3 arises from other DNA sequences in this sample as well. The CDR3 region is CASSPGQGLYEQYF. CDR3 DNA sequence: TGTGCCAGCAGTCCAGGACAGGGCCTCTACGAGCAGTACTTC. This sequence joins TRBV27 and TRBJ2-7; TRBD1 matches at 8 bases. V lost 5 bases, J lost 3 bases, and 6 bases stayed unmatched. The CDR3 length is 14 residues. In germline, CDR1 is MNHEY, CDR2 SMNVEV (reference sequence).

The chain employs TRBV7-2 and TRBJ1-6; 7 positions agree with TRBD1. V shed 0 bases, J shed 9 bases, and the junction held 8 bases outside the gene matches. The germline V gene encodes CDR1 SGHTA and CDR2 FQGNSA. The CDR3 extends over 16 amino acids. DNA for the CDR3: TGTGCCAGCAGCTTAGCTCCCGGGACAGTTTTTTCACCCCTCCACTTT. Translated: CASSLAPGTVFSPLHF.

This sequence joins TRBV19 and TRBJ2-1; the D gene is possibly TRBD2 (5 bases). Trimming took 7 bases from V and 15 from J, leaving 19 bases between them. This CDR3 has 12 residues. Germline-derived CDR1 and CDR2 are LNHDA and SQIVND (reference sequence). The CDR3 DNA sequence: TGTGCCAGTACCGATCAGGTCCCCGGGGTGTTCTTC. This encodes CASTDQVPGVFF.

V usage is TRBV7-9 and J usage is TRBJ1-2; D perhaps matches TRBD1 (6 bases). The germline CDR1 and CDR2 sequences are SEHNR and FQNEAQ (reference sequence). This CDR3 has 16 residues. V was trimmed by 3 bases and J by 0 bases, leaving 14 bases between them. The CDR3 sequence: CASSLPGGAANYGYTF. The CDR3, as DNA: TGTGCCAGCAGCTTGCCGGGGGGCGCCGCTAACTATGGCTACACCTTC.

The rearrangement joins TRBV28 to TRBJ2-1; D not resolved. The CDR3 has 16 residues. Germline CDR1 reads MDHEN; CDR2 reads SYDVKM. The V and J ends lost 5 bases and 0 bases respectively, with 14 bases between them. The CDR3 DNA sequence: TGTGCCAGCAGTCCGGCCGCCGGCGGCTCCTACAATGAGCAGTTCTTC. Residues: CASSPAAGGSYNEQFF.

The genes are TRBV5-8 and TRBJ1-1; D might be TRBD1 (5 bases). From germline, CDR1 is SGHTS and CDR2 YDEGEE. This CDR3 region has 11 residues. Trimming pared 0 bases from V and 8 bases from J, leaving 5 bases between. DNA for the CDR3: TGTGCCAGCAGCTTGGCAGGGGAAGCTTTCTTT. The encoded protein is CASSLAGEAFF.

The chain carries TRBV19 and TRBJ1-1; D is undetermined. Germline V gene data show CDR1 as LNHDA and CDR2 as SQIVND (reference sequence). CDR3 length: 13 residues. Deletions cut 9 bases from V and 4 bases from J, with 15 bases between. The CDR3 protein is CASRNYLATEAFF. As DNA, the CDR3 is TGTGCCAGCCGAAACTATCTAGCCACTGAAGCTTTCTTT.

This chain links TRBV28 with TRBJ2-3; D is perhaps TRBD1 (5 bases). Trimming took off 3 bases at V and 1 base at J, with 11 bases between the two ends. CDR3 length: 15 residues. The germline V gene encodes CDR1 MDHEN and CDR2 SYDVKM. This CDR3 is CASSFLEGGTDTQYF. CDR3 nucleotide sequence: TGTGCCAGCAGTTTTCTAGAAGGGGGCACAGATACGCAGTATTTT. The full variable domain, its missing parts supplied by reference TRBV28 and TRBJ2-3, is DVKVTQSSRYLVKRTGEKVFLECVQDMDHENMFWYRQDPGLGLRLIYFSYDVKMKEKGDIPEGYSVSREKKERFSLILESASTNQTSMYLCASSFLEGGTDTQYFGPGTRLTVL.

The chain uses TRBV9 and TRBJ1-5, with D tentatively TRBD1 (5 bases). The germline V and J ends were trimmed by 2 bases and 9 bases, with 12 bases remaining between them. The CDR3 runs 13 residues. The germline gives CDR1 SGDLS, CDR2 YYNGEE. CDR3 residues: CASSVRIGGPQHF. Written as DNA, the CDR3 is TGTGCCAGCAGCGTCCGAATCGGGGGGCCCCAGCATTTT.

This sequence joins TRBV27 and TRBJ1-6, with a possible D match to TRBD1 (6 bases). The germline gives CDR1 MNHEY, CDR2 SMNVEV (reference sequence). V lost 2 bases, J lost 7 bases, and 9 bases lay in between. The CDR3 contains 14 residues. CDR3 sequence (DNA): TGTGCCAGCAGTTTAGCCGACAGGAATTCACCCCTCCACTTT. Protein sequence: CASSLADRNSPLHF.

The gene calls are TRBV28 and TRBJ2-1, with a tentative D call TRBD1 (6 bases). The CDR3 spans 12 residues. V dropped 4 bases and J dropped 6 bases, with 7 bases sitting between them. Germline assignment: CDR1 MDHEN and CDR2 SYDVKM. The chain's CDR3 is CASSSGVNEQFF. The CDR3 DNA sequence: TGTGCCAGCAGTTCAGGGGTCAATGAGCAGTTCTTC.

The rearrangement links TRBV2 to TRBJ1-1; 8 positions match TRBD1. Trimming took 6 bases from V and 4 from J; bases not matched to a gene: 7. The CDR3 runs to 14 residues. Germline assignment: CDR1 SNHLY and CDR2 FYNNEI. The CDR3 spells CASSNDRGFTEAFF. CDR3 bases: TGTGCCAGCAGCAACGACAGGGGTTTCACTGAAGCTTTCTTT.

In its sample, this clone was seen once. This chain uses TRBV28 with TRBJ1-6; 10 nucleotides align to TRBD1. Germline-derived CDR1 and CDR2 are MDHEN and SYDVKM. Trimming cost V 5 bases and J 9 bases; bases outside gene matches: 7. The CDR3 consists of 15 residues. The CDR3 here is CASSPDRGRSSPLHF. CDR3 bases: TGTGCCAGCAGTCCTGACAGGGGGCGAAGTTCACCCCTCCACTTT. Full variable domain (outside the CDR3, taken from reference TRBV28 and TRBJ1-6): DVKVTQSSRYLVKRTGEKVFLECVQDMDHENMFWYRQDPGLGLRLIYFSYDVKMKEKGDIPEGYSVSREKKERFSLILESASTNQTSMYLCASSPDRGRSSPLHFGNGTRLTVT.

The CDR3 here is CASSPDSSFEAFF. CDR3 bases: TGTGCCAGCAGCCCCGACAGCTCCTTTGAAGCTTTCTTT. The chain links TRBV14 to TRBJ1-1; D might be TRBD1 (5 bases). Trimming took 4 bases from V and 7 from J, leaving 13 bases between them. CDR3 length equals 13 residues. Germline V gene data show CDR1 as SGHDN and CDR2 as FVKESK. Full variable domain (remainder filled in from reference TRBV14 and TRBJ1-1): EAGVTQFPSHSVIEKGQTVTLRCDPISGHDNLYWYRRVMGKEIKFLLHFVKESKQDESGMPNNRFLAERTGGTYSTLKVQPAELEDSGVYFCASSPDSSFEAFFGQGTRLTVV.

This rearrangement joins TRBV4-2 to TRBJ1-5; D not resolved. The CDR3 has 16 residues. Germline values: CDR1 LGHNA, CDR2 YNFKEQ. V shed 1 base and J shed 0 bases, with 10 bases lying between them. The CDR3 DNA sequence: TGTGCCAGCAGCCAAGGCCTCTCAGATAGCAATCAGCCCCAGCATTTT. This codes for CASSQGLSDSNQPQHF.

The chain combines TRBV6-5 with TRBJ1-1; D call uncertain. The CDR3 is 14 amino acids. Germline V lookup: CDR1 MNHEY, CDR2 SVGAGI. V was trimmed by 2 bases and J by 6 bases, leaving 13 bases between them. CDR3 in amino acids: CASSYALLEAEAFF. DNA for the CDR3: TGTGCCAGCAGTTACGCTTTATTGGAGGCTGAAGCTTTCTTT.

This clone was counted once. The rearrangement joins TRBV5-6 to TRBJ1-2; 9 bases map to TRBD1. J was trimmed by 6 bases and V by 0 bases; bases with no gene match: 3. CDR3 length: 14 amino acids. CDR1 and CDR2 from the germline V gene are SGHDT and YYEEEE. CDR3 sequence (DNA): TGTGCCAGCAGCTTGGGGGGACAGGGCCATGGCTACACCTTC. Amino acids: CASSLGGQGHGYTF.